This TCR beta chain is drawn from a study of vaccination effects on CD4 cells after COVID-19. Viral peptide pools were used in the ViraFEST assay to expand antigen-specific CD4+ T cells, and sequencing came afterward. The culture ran for around ten days before CD4+ T cells were isolated. Participants were given two doses of BNT162b2 or mRNA-1273 vaccine. Nucleocapsid antibodies were negative in the vaccine recipients, who had never had SARS-CoV-2 infection. Concerning this clone: Its antigen is unknown.

Trimming stripped 0 bases from V and 0 bases from J, with 12 bases between. Looked up from germline, CDR1 is SGHRS and CDR2 is YFSETQ. The CDR3 is 17 amino acids. Findings and limits, study-wide: Healthy vaccine recipients' vaccine-induced clones were almost all SARS-CoV-2 mono-reactive. Infection-derived and vaccine-derived clones contracted markedly late after vaccination.

Assay: immunoSEQ multiplex PCR; the TCRdb copy retains only in-frame clones and omits some. The sample shows about 33,000 clones, more than 75% of them seen only once. This clonotype originated in a human donor who received a COVID-19 vaccine. Some clones in this sample may be carry-over from other donors' samples. Sample: CD4+ T cells from PBMCs cultured with HCoV-NL63 spike peptides, taken after COVID-19 vaccination. This sequence joins TRBV5-1 and TRBJ1-4; D is undetermined. CDR3 sequence: CASSLDPLGATNEKLFF. The CDR3 nucleotides are TGCGCCAGCAGCTTGGATCCCCTCGGGGCAACTAATGAAAAACTGTTTTTT.